This TCR beta chain was identified during a study of shared clonotypes between healthy human individuals. Method: immunoSEQ multiplex PCR; TCRdb's copy keeps in-frame clones and lacks some. The sample consists of 850,000 to 1,200,000 clones, under 80% of them appearing once. The CDR3 covers 14 residues. CDR1 is SGHTA and CDR2 is FQGTGA in the germline V gene. The V gene end was trimmed by 5 bases and the J gene end by 10 bases; junction bases not matched to a gene: 9. Source material: memory CD4+ T cells sorted from blood. Subset in this sample: CD45RA-negative fraction. V and J are TRBV7-3 and TRBJ2-1; 9 positions agree with TRBD1. The TCR sequence derives from a man younger than 35 in good health. The CDR3 region is CASSPGTGSGEQFF. For the CDR3, the DNA is TGTGCCAGCAGCCCCGGGACAGGGTCGGGCGAGCAGTTCTTC.